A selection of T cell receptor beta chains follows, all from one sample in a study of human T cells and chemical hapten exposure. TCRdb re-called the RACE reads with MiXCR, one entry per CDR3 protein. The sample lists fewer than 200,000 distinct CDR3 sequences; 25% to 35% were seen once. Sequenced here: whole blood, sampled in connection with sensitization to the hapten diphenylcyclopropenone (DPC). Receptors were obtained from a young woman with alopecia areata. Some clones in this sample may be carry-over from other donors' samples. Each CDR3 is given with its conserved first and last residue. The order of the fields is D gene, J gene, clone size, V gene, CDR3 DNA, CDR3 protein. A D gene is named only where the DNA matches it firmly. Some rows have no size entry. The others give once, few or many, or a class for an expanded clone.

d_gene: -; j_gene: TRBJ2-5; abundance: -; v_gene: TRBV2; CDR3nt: TGTGTCAGCAGTGAAGAAGAGACCCAGTACTTC; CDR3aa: CVSSEEETQYF
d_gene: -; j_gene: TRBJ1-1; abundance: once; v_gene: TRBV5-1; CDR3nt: TGCGCCAGCCGCCGAGGGGGTGAAGGCACTGAAGCTTTCTTT; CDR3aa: CASRRGGEGTEAFF
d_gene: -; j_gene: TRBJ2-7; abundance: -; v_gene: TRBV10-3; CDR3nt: TGTGCCATCAGTGAAGGACAGTCCTACGAGCAGTACTTC; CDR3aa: CAISEGQSYEQYF
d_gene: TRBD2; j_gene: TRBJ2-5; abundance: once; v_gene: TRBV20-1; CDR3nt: TGCAGTGCTAGAGTCGGGGGGGCACTCCCAGAGACCCAGTACTTC; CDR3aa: CSARVGGALPETQYF
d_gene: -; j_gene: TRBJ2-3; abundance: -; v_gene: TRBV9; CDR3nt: TGTGCCAGCAGCGTCCGGGGCCTAGAGACAGATACGCAGTATTTT; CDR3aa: CASSVRGLETDTQYF
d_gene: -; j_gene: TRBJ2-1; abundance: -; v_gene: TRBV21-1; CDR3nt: TGTGCCAGTAGCGGGGGACCTGACAATGAGCAGTTCTTC; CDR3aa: CASSGGPDNEQFF
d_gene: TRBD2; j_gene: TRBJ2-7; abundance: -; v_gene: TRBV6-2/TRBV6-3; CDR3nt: TGTGCCAGCAGTTACGATAGACTAGCGGGGGACTACGAGCAGTACTTC; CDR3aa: CASSYDRLAGDYEQYF
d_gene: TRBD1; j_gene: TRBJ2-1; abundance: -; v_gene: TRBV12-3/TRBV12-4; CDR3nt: TGTGCCAGCAGTTTAAGAGGACAGGGTGGAAATGAGCAGTTCTTC; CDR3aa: CASSLRGQGGNEQFF
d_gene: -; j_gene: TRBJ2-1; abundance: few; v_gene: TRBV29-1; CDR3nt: TGCAGCGTTGCGTGGGAGGGGGTACAGTTCTTC; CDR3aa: CSVAWEGVQFF
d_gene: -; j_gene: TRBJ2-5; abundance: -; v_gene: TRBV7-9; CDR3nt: TGTGCCAGCAAAGGACCTATCTTGGAGACCCAGTACTTC; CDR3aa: CASKGPILETQYF
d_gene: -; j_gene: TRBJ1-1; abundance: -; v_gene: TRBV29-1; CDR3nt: TGCAGCATTAGGGGTTTCGGAACTGAAGCTTTCTTT; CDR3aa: CSIRGFGTEAFF
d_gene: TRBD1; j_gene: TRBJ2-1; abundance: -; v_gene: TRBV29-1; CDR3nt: TGCAGCGTTGACGGACGACAGGGATCCTACAATGAGCAGTTCTTC; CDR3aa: CSVDGRQGSYNEQFF
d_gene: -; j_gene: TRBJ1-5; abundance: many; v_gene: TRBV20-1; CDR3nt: TGCAGTGCTATCGCTCCCCGGCCAGGCAATCAGCCCCAGCATTTT; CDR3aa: CSAIAPRPGNQPQHF
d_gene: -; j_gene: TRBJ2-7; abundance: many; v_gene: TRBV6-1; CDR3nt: TGTGCCAGCAGTGAAGCTCTTTGGACTGGCTACGAGCAGTACTTC; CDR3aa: CASSEALWTGYEQYF
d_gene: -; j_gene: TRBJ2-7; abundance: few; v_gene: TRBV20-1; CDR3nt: TGCAGTGCCGATTTTAGGGCTTCCTACGAGCAGTACTTC; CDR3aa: CSADFRASYEQYF
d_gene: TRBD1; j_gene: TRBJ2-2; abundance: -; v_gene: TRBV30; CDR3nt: TGTGCCTGCCACCGGGACAGGGCGTTCACCGGGGAGCTGTTTTTT; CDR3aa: CACHRDRAFTGELFF